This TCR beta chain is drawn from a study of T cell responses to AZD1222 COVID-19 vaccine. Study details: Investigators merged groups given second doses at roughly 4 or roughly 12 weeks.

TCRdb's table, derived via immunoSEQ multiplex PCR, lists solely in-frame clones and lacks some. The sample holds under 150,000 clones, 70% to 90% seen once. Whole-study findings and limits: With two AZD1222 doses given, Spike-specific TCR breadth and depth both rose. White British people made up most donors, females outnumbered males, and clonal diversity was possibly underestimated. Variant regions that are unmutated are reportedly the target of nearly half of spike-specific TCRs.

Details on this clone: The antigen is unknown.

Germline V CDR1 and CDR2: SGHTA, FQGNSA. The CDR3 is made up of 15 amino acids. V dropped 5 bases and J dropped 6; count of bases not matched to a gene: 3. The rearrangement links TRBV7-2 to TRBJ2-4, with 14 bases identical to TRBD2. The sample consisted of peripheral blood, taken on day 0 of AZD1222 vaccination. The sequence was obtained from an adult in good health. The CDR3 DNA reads TGTGCCAGCAGCACAGGGACTAGCGGGGGAAACATTCAGTACTTC. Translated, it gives CASSTGTSGGNIQYF.